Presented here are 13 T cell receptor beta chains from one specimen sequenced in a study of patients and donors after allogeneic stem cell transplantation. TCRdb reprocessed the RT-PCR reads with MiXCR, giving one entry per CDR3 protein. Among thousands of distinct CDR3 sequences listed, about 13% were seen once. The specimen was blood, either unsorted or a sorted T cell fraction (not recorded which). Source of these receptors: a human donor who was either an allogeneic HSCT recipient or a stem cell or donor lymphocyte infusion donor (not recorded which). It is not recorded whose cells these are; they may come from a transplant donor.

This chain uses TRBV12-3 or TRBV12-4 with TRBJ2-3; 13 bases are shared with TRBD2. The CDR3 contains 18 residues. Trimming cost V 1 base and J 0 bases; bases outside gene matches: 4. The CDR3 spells CASSLVLAGGPSTDTQYF. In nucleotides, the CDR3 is TGTGCCAGCAGTTTAGTACTAGCGGGAGGGCCAAGCACAGATACGCAGTATTTT.

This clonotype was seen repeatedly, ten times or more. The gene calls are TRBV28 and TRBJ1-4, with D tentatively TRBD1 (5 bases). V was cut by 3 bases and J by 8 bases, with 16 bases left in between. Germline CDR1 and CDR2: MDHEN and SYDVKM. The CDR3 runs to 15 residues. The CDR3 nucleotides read TGTGCCAGCAGTTTGGGACGCCGGGCTACGGAAAAACTGTTTTTT. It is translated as CASSLGRRATEKLFF.

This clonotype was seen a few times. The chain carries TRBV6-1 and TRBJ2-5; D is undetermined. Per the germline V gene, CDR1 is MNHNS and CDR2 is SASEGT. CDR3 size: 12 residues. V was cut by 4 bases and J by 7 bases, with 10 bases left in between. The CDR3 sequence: CASSVDPGTQYF. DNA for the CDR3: TGTGCCAGCAGTGTTGACCCGGGGACCCAGTACTTC.

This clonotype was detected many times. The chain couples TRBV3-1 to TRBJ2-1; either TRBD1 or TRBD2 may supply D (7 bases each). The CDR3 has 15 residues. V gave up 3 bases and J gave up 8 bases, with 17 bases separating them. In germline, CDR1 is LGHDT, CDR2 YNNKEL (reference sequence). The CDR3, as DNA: TGTGCCAGCAGCCACCCCCGGGGAGGGGGCGATGAGCAGTTCTTC. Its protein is CASSHPRGGGDEQFF.

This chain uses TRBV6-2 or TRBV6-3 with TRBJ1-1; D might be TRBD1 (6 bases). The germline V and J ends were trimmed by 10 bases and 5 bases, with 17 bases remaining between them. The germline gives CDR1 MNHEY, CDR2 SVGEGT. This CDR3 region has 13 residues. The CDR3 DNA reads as TGTGCCACCTTGCAGGGGAAAGAGACTGAAGCTTTCTTT. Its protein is CATLQGKETEAFF.

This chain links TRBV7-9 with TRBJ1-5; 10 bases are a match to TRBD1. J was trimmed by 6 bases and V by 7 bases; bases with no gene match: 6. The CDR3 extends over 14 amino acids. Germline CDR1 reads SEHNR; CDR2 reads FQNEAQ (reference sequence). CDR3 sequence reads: CASTGTGVGQPQHF. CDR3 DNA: TGTGCCAGCACCGGGACAGGGGTCGGTCAGCCCCAGCATTTT.

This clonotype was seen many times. As DNA, the CDR3 is TGTGCCAGCAGCCGTAGACAGGGGCCGTATAGATCACCCCTCCACTTT. It specifies CASSRRQGPYRSPLHF. The chain carries TRBV7-9 and TRBJ1-6; 8 bases are shared with TRBD1. Germline CDR1 and CDR2: SEHNR and FQNEAQ (reference sequence). The length of the CDR3 is 16 residues. Trimming cost V 5 bases and J 10 bases; bases outside gene matches: 13.

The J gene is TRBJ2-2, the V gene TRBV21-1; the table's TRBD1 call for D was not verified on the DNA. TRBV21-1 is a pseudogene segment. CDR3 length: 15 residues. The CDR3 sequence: CASSNDRDFAGELFF. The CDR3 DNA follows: TGTGCCAGCAGCAATGACAGGGACTTTGCCGGGGAGCTGTTTTTT.

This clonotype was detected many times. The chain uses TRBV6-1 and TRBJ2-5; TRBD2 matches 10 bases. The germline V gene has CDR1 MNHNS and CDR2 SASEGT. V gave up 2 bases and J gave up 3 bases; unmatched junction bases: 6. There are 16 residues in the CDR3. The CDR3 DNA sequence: TGTGCCAGCAGTGAAACGAGAACTAGCGGGAAAGAGACCCAGTACTTC. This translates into CASSETRTSGKETQYF.

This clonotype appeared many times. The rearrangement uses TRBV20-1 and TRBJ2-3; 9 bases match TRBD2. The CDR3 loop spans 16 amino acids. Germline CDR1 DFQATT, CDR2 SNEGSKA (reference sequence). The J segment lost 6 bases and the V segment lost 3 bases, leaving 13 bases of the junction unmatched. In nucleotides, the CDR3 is TGCAGTGCTAGTATCGTGGCTAGCGGGAATTCGGATACGCAGTATTTT. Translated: CSASIVASGNSDTQYF.

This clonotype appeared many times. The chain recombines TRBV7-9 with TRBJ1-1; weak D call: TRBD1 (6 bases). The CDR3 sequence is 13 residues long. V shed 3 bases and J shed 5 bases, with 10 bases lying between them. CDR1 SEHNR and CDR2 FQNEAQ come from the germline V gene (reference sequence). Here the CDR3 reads CASSLTGGTEAFF. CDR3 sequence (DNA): TGTGCCAGCAGCTTGACAGGAGGAACTGAAGCTTTCTTT.

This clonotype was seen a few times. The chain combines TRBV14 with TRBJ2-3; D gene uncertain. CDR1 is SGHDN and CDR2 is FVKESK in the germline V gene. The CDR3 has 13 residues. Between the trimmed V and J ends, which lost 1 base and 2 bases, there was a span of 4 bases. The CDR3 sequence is CASSQGFTDTQYF. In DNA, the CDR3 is TGTGCCAGCAGCCAAGGGTTCACAGATACGCAGTATTTT.

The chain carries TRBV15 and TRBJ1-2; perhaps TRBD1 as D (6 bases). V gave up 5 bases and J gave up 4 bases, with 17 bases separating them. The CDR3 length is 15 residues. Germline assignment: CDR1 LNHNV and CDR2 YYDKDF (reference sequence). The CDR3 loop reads CATSGITGFTYGYTF. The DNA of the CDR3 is TGTGCCACCAGCGGAATTACAGGGTTTACCTATGGCTACACCTTC. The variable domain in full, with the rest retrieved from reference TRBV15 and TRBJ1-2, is DAMVIQNPRYQVTQFGKPVTLSCSQTLNHNVMYWYQQKSSQAPKLLFHYYDKDFNNEADTPDNFQSRRPNTSFCFLDIRSPGLGDTAMYLCATSGITGFTYGYTFGSGTRLTVV.